This T cell receptor beta chain was captured in a study of blood T cell repertoires in COVID-19. This clone came up a few times. There are 14 residues in the CDR3. V gave up 3 bases and J gave up 6 bases; unmatched junction bases: 3. Germline CDR1 and CDR2: SQVTM and ANQGSEA. Sequencing was performed with immunoSEQ multiplex PCR; in TCRdb, only in-frame clones are kept and a portion is missing. The data hold hundreds of thousands of clones, with 70% to 90% observed a single time. The receptor's source is a woman aged 60-70 years who had recovered from COVID-19. The V call is TRBV29-1, the J call TRBJ2-1, with 12 bases matching TRBD2. The sample comprised PBMCs or T cells enriched from blood (not recorded which). Written as DNA, the CDR3 is TGCAGCGTTGATTCTAGCGGGGGGGCCAATGAGCAGTTCTTC. Its protein product is CSVDSSGGANEQFF.